A single sample gave rise to the 10 T cell receptor beta chains below, sequenced in a study of blood T cell repertoires in COVID-19. Assay used: immunoSEQ multiplex PCR; TCRdb lists only in-frame clones, some missing. Of around 300,000 clones in the sample, 90% were seen once. The sample comprised PBMCs or T cells enriched from blood (not recorded which). The origin of the receptors is a woman younger than 45 who had recovered from COVID-19.

CDR3 bases: TGTGCCAGTACCCCGGTTGGGCTTAATGAAAAACTGTTTTTT. Translated, it gives CASTPVGLNEKLFF. V gene TRBV19 combines with J gene TRBJ1-4; D unresolved. This CDR3 comprises 14 residues. Germline values: CDR1 LNHDA, CDR2 SQIVND (reference sequence). Deletions cut 7 bases from V and 4 bases from J, with 13 bases between. Complete variable domain (other parts from reference TRBV19 and TRBJ1-4): DGGITQSPKYLFRKEGQNVTLSCEQNLNHDAMYWYRQDPGQGLRLIYYSQIVNDFQKGDIAEGYSVSREKKESFPLTVTSAQKNPTAFYLCASTPVGLNEKLFFGSGTQLSVL.

The V call is TRBV4-3, the J call TRBJ1-2; TRBD1 is a possible D gene (5 bases). This CDR3 has 16 residues. Trimming took off 2 bases at V and 3 bases at J, with 16 bases between the two ends. CDR1 is LGHNA and CDR2 is YSLEER in the germline V gene. Here the CDR3 reads CASSQNPGTFYYGYTF. Here the CDR3 DNA reads TGCGCCAGCAGCCAAAATCCCGGGACTTTCTACTATGGCTACACCTTC.

The V and J genes are TRBV21-1 and TRBJ2-7; the table's D call, TRBD1, has no DNA check behind it. TRBV21-1 is a listed pseudogene. The CDR3 sequence is 14 residues long. The CDR3: CASRAGSPSIEQYF. CDR3 DNA sequence: TGTGCCAGCAGAGCAGGGTCACCTTCGATCGAGCAGTACTTC.

The rearrangement links TRBV6-2 or TRBV6-3 to TRBJ1-2; D not certain. Looked up from germline, CDR1 is MNHEY and CDR2 is SVGEGT. This CDR3 region has 15 residues. V lost 6 bases and J 2 bases, leaving 16 bases between the germline ends. CDR3 DNA sequence: TGTGCCAGCAGCCTCTCCGTCCTTCCGAACTATGGCTACACCTTC. Amino acid sequence: CASSLSVLPNYGYTF.

The chain carries TRBV3-1 (or the pseudogene TRBV3-2) and TRBJ2-1; tentatively, D is TRBD1 (6 bases). The germline CDR1 and CDR2 sequences are LGHDT and YNNKEL (reference sequence). CDR3 size: 16 residues. Trimming stripped 1 base from V and 3 bases from J, with 13 bases between. CDR3 sequence: CASSQVYRGHYNEQFF. In nucleotides, the CDR3 is TGTGCCAGCAGCCAAGTATACCGGGGACACTACAATGAGCAGTTCTTC.

The chain links TRBV15 to TRBJ2-7; D perhaps matches TRBD1 (5 bases). V was cut by 0 bases and J by 4 bases, with 10 bases left in between. CDR1 is LNHNV and CDR2 is YYDKDF in the germline V gene (reference sequence). This CDR3 has 14 residues. CDR3: CATSRDRGVYEQYF. DNA of the CDR3: TGTGCCACCAGCAGAGATAGGGGCGTTTACGAGCAGTACTTC.

J is TRBJ2-1 and V is TRBV9; 9 bases are a match to TRBD2. Germline V CDR1 and CDR2: SGDLS, YYNGEE. The V gene end was trimmed by 0 bases and the J gene end by 8 bases; junction bases not matched to a gene: 9. This CDR3 spans 16 amino acids. The CDR3 DNA reads as TGTGCCAGCAGCGTAGGAGGCGGGAGGGATGGATATGAGCAGTTCTTC. It specifies CASSVGGGRDGYEQFF.

This rearrangement joins TRBV27 to TRBJ2-5; perhaps TRBD2 as D (6 bases). Germline CDR1 is MNHEY and CDR2 is SMNVEV (reference sequence). This CDR3 has 19 residues. V lost 3 bases, J lost 2 bases, and 25 bases lay in between. The CDR3, as DNA: TGTGCCAGCAGTTTGGCTGGACCGGGACTGGCGGGACTGCAAGAGACCCAGTACTTC. Protein: CASSLAGPGLAGLQETQYF.

The chain uses TRBV24-1 and TRBJ2-2, with a weak D call TRBD2 (5 bases). Trimming pared 6 bases from V and 1 base from J, leaving 14 bases between. Per the germline V gene, CDR1 is KGHDR and CDR2 is SFDVKD. This CDR3 is built from 16 residues. CDR3 protein: CATSTPEAQNTGELFF. CDR3 in DNA: TGTGCCACCAGTACGCCGGAGGCACAGAACACCGGGGAGCTGTTTTTT.

The rearrangement joins TRBV4-3 to TRBJ2-7, with 8 bases fitting TRBD1. In germline, CDR1 is LGHNA, CDR2 YSLEER. This CDR3 comprises 17 residues. V was clipped by 4 bases and J by 0 bases; unmatched bases: 11. The CDR3 coding sequence is TGCGCCAGCAGCCCCCAGGGTTTGACAGGGGTCTCCTACGAGCAGTACTTC. This translates into CASSPQGLTGVSYEQYF.